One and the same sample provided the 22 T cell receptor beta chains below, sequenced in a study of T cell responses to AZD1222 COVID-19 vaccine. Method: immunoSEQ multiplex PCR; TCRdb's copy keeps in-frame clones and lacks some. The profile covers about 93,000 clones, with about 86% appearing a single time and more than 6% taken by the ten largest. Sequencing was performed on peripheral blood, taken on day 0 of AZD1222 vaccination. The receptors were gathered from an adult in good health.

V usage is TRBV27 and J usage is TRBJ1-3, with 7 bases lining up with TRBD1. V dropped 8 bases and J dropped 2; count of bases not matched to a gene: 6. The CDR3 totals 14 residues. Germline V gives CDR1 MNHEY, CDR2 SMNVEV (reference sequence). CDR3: CASRPGTAGNTIYF. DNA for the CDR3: TGTGCCAGCCGGCCAGGGACAGCTGGAAACACCATATATTTT.

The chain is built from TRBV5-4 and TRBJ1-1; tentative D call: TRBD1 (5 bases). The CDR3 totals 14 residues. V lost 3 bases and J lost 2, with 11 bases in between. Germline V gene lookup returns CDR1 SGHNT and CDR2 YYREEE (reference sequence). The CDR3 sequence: CASSSWGFNTEAFF. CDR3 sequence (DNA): TGTGCCAGCAGCTCTTGGGGGTTTAACACTGAAGCTTTCTTT.

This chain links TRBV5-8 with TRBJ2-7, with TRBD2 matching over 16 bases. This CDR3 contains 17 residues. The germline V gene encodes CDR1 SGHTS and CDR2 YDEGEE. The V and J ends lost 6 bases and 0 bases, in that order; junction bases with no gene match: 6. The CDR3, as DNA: TGTGCCAGCAAAGGGACTAGCGGGAGGGCCCGCTCCTACGAGCAGTACTTC. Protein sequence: CASKGTSGRARSYEQYF.

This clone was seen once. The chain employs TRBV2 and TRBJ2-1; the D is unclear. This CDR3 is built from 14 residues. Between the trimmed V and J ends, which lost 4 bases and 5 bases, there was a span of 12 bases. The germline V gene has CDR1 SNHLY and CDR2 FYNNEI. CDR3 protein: CASSGAYRDNEQFF. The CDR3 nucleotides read TGTGCCAGCAGTGGCGCATACCGGGACAATGAGCAGTTCTTC.

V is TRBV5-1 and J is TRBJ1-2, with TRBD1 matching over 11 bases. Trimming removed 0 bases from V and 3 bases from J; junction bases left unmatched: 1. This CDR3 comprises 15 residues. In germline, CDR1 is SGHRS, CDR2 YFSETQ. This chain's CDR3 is CASSLEGQGDYGYTF. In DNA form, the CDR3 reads TGCGCCAGCAGCTTGGAGGGACAGGGGGACTATGGCTACACCTTC.

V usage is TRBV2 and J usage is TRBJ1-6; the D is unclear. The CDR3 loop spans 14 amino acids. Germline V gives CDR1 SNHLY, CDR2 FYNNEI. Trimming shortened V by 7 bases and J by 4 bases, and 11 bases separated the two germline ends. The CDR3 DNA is TGTGCCAGCACCACCTTCCCTTATAATTCACCCCTCCACTTT. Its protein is CASTTFPYNSPLHF.

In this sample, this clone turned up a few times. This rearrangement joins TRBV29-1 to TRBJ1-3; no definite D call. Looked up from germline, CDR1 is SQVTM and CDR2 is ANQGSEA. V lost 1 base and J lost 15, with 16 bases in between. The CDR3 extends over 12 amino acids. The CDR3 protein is CSVEVGPDTSYF. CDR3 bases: TGCAGCGTTGAAGTAGGGCCAGATACCTCATATTTT.

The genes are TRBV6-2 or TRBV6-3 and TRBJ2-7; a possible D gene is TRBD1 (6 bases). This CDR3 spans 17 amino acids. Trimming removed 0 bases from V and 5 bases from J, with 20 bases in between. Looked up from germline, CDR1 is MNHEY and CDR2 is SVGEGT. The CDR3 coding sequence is TGTGCCAGCAGTTACTCGATATCCTCTCAGGGGAGCCACGAGCAGTACTTC. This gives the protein CASSYSISSQGSHEQYF.

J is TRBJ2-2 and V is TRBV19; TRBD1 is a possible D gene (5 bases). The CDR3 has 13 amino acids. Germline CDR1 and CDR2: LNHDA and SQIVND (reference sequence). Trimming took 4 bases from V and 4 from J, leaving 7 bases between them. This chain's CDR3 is CASSNRITGELFF. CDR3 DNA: TGTGCCAGTAGTAACAGGATCACCGGGGAGCTGTTTTTT. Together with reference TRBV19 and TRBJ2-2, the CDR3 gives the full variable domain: DGGITQSPKYLFRKEGQNVTLSCEQNLNHDAMYWYRQDPGQGLRLIYYSQIVNDFQKGDIAEGYSVSREKKESFPLTVTSAQKNPTAFYLCASSNRITGELFFGEGSRLTVL.

The CDR3 sequence: CASSNRVSYSGANVLTF. CDR3 bases: TGTGCCAGCAGTAACAGGGTGTCTTACTCTGGGGCCAACGTCCTGACTTTC. This chain joins TRBV28 and TRBJ2-6, with TRBD1 as a possible D gene (6 bases). V lost 5 bases, J lost 0 bases, and 14 bases lay in between. This CDR3 contains 17 residues. CDR1 and CDR2 (germline): MDHEN, SYDVKM.

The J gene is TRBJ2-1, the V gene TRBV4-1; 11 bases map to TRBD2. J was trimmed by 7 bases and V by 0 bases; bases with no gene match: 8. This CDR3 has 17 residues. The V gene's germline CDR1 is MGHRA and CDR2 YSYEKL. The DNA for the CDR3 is TGCGCCAGCAGCCAAGAGGAACTAGCGGGAGATTTAAATGAGCAGTTCTTC. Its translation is CASSQEELAGDLNEQFF.

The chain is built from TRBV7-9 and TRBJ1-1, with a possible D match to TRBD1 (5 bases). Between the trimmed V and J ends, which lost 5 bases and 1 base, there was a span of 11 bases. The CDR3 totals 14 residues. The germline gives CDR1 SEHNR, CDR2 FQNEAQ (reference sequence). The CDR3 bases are TGTGCCAGCAGCCCAGATACAGGGAACACTGAAGCTTTCTTT. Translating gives CASSPDTGNTEAFF.

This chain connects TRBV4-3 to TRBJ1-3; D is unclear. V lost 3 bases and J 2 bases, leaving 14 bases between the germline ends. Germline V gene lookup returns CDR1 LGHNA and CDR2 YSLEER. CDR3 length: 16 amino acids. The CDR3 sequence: CASSQVRKIPGNTIYF. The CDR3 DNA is TGCGCCAGCAGCCAGGTCAGGAAGATCCCTGGAAACACCATATATTTT.

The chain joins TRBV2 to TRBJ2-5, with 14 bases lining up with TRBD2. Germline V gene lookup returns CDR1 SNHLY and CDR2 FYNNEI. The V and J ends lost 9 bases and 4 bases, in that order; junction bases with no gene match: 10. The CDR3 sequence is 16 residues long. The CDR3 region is CARPEGLAGVRETQYF. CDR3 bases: TGTGCCAGGCCAGAGGGACTAGCGGGAGTCAGAGAGACCCAGTACTTC.

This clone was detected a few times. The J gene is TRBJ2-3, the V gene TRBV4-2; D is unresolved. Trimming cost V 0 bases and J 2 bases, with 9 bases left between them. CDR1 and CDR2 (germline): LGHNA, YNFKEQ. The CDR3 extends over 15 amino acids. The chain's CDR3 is CASSQEGQNTDTQYF. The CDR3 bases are TGTGCCAGCAGCCAAGAAGGGCAGAACACAGATACGCAGTATTTT.

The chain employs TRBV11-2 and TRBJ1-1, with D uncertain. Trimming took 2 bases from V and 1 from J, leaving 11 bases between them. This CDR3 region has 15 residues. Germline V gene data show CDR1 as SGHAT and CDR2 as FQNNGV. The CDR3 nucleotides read TGTGCCAGCAGCTTATTCCCCCGGCAGAACACTGAAGCTTTCTTT. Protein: CASSLFPRQNTEAFF.

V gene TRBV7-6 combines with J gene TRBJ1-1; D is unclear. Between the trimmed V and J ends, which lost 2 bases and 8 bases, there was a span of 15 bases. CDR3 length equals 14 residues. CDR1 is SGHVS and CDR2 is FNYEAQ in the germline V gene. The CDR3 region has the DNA TGTGCCAGCAGCTTAAGTGAAGCGAGGCCAGAAGCTTTCTTT. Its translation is CASSLSEARPEAFF.

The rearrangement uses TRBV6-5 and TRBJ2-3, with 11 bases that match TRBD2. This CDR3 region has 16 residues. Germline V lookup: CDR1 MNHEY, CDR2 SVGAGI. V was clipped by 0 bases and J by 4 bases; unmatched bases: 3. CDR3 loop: CASSYSGLAGSDTQYF. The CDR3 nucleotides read TGTGCCAGCAGTTACTCCGGACTAGCGGGCTCAGATACGCAGTATTTT.

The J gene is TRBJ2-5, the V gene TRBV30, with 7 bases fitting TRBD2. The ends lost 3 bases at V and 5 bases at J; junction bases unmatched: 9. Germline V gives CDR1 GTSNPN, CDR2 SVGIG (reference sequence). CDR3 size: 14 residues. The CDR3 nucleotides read TGTGCCTGGAGCGGGGGAGGGTACGGGGAGACCCAGTACTTC. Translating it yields CAWSGGGYGETQYF.

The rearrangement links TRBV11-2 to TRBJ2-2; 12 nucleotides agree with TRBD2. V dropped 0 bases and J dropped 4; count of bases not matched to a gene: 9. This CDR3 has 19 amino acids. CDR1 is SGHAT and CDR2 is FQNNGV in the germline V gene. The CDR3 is CASSLDSRLAGGGTGELFF. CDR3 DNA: TGTGCCAGCAGCTTAGATTCGCGGCTAGCGGGAGGGGGCACCGGGGAGCTGTTTTTT.

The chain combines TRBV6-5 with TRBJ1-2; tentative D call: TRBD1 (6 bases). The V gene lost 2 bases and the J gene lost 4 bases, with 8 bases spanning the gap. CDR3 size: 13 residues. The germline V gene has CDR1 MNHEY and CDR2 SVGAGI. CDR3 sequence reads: CASSYPTGYGYTF. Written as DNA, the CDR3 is TGTGCCAGCAGTTACCCGACAGGCTATGGCTACACCTTC.

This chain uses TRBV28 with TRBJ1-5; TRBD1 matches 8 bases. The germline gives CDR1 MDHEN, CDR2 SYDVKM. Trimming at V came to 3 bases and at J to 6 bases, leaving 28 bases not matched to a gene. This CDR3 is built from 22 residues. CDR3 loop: CASSFSGDLQGQGHGGSQPQHF. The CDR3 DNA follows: TGTGCCAGCAGTTTTTCCGGAGACCTACAAGGACAGGGTCATGGCGGGAGTCAGCCCCAGCATTTT.